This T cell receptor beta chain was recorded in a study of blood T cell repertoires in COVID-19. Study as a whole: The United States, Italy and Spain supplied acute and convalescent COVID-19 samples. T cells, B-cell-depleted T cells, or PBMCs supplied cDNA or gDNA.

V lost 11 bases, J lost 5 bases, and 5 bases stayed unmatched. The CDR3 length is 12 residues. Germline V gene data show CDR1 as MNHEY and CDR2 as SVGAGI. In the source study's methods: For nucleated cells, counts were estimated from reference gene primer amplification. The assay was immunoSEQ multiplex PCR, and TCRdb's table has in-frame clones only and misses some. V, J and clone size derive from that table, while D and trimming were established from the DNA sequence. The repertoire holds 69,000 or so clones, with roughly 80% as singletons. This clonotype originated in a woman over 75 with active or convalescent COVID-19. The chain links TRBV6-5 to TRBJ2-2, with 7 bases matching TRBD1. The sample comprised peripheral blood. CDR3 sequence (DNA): TGTGCCGTAAGGGGGCTTACCGGGGAGCTGTTTTTT. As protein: CAVRGLTGELFF.